Below, 25 T cell receptor beta chains from the same sample are listed, as sequenced in a study of early T cells in non-severe SARS-CoV-2 infection (dated by TCRdb to the early 2020s). The library relied on 5' RACE. Sequencing was performed on a NextSeq 500. Through fastp at Q25 and MiXCR, TCRdb rebuilt clones from the public reads, retaining in-frame beta chains. One record per CDR3 amino acid sequence lists the most common genes and DNA. Here the sample has 45,000 to 70,000 distinct CDR3 sequences; approximately 10% occur a single time. The ten largest clonotypes hold around 9.6% of the sample. The specimen was whole blood. The receptors shown here come from an adult who was a healthcare worker with PCR-confirmed SARS-CoV-2 infection or an uninfected control (not recorded which).

This clonotype turned up a few times. The chain joins TRBV28 to TRBJ2-7, with D possibly matching TRBD1 (6 bases). Germline assignment: CDR1 MDHEN and CDR2 SYDVKM. This CDR3 is built from 15 residues. Trimming pared 2 bases from V and 2 bases from J, leaving 13 bases between. CDR3 loop: CASSLSWGPPYEQYF. In nucleotides, the CDR3 is TGTGCCAGCAGTTTAAGTTGGGGGCCGCCCTACGAGCAGTACTTC.

This clonotype was detected ten times or more. The V gene is TRBV3-1, the J gene TRBJ2-7; D is unclear. This CDR3 region has 13 residues. V was pared by 2 bases and J by 3 bases, with 8 bases between. Germline loops: CDR1 LGHDT, CDR2 YNNKEL (reference sequence). This chain's CDR3 is CASSQFLGYEQYF. In nucleotides, the CDR3 is TGTGCCAGCAGCCAATTCCTTGGCTACGAGCAGTACTTC.

V and J are TRBV6-1 and TRBJ2-1; 10 positions agree with TRBD2. Germline CDR1 MNHNS, CDR2 SASEGT. With V trimmed by 4 bases and J by 4 bases, 7 bases remained unmatched. There are 16 residues in the CDR3. The CDR3: CASSGYLAGAYNEQFF. For the CDR3, the DNA is TGTGCCAGCAGTGGATATCTAGCGGGGGCGTACAATGAGCAGTTCTTC.

This clonotype occurred many times. The chain employs TRBV5-6 and TRBJ2-7, with D perhaps matching TRBD1 (5 bases). V was trimmed by 2 bases and J by 0 bases, leaving 9 bases between them. CDR3 length: 14 amino acids. The V gene's germline CDR1 is SGHDT and CDR2 YYEEEE. CDR3 sequence (DNA): TGTGCCAGCAGCTTCCAGGGCAGCTCCTACGAGCAGTACTTC. It translates to CASSFQGSSYEQYF.

This sequence joins TRBV25-1 and TRBJ2-5; D unresolved. Trimming took off 3 bases at V and 1 base at J, with 6 bases between the two ends. The germline V gene has CDR1 MGHDK and CDR2 SYGVNS. CDR3 length: 13 amino acids. The CDR3 bases are TGTGCCAGCAGTGATTCTGTCCAAGAGACCCAGTACTTC. Its protein product is CASSDSVQETQYF.

In its sample, this clonotype was seen many times. Germline and junction disagree at one end, which may indicate a read error. The chain combines TRBV10-3 with TRBJ2-5; TRBD1 might be the D (5 bases). This CDR3 region has 12 residues. Germline V gene lookup returns CDR1 ENHRY and CDR2 SYGVKD. CDR3 residues: CAISESTGHTIF. The CDR3 nucleotides are TGTGCCATCAGTGAGTCGACCGGACACACTATCTTC.

This clonotype was seen a few times. The CDR3 sequence is CASSSPGLDTGELFF. The CDR3 region has the DNA TGTGCCAGCAGCTCCCCGGGACTAGACACCGGGGAGCTGTTTTTT. The gene calls are TRBV28 and TRBJ2-2, with 8 bases matching TRBD2. With 6 bases clipped from V and 3 bases from J, the junction kept 6 bases outside the gene matches. Germline lookup yields CDR1 MDHEN and CDR2 SYDVKM. The CDR3 loop spans 15 amino acids.

The V and J genes are TRBV4-2 and TRBJ2-7, with TRBD1 matching over 9 bases. Unmatched junction bases numbered 4, after V lost 2 bases and J lost 2 bases. The CDR3 is 15 residues long. Germline V gives CDR1 LGHNA, CDR2 YNFKEQ. In nucleotides, the CDR3 is TGTGCCAGCAGCCAATCCGGGACAGGGACCTACGAGCAGTACTTC. Translated, it gives CASSQSGTGTYEQYF.

This clonotype has more than one count but fewer than ten. CDR3 region: CASSPRPDLGGELFF. The CDR3 nucleotides read TGTGCCAGCAGCCCAAGACCAGACCTGGGCGGGGAGCTGTTTTTT. The chain employs TRBV7-6 and TRBJ2-2; no clear D. Germline assignment: CDR1 SGHVS and CDR2 FNYEAQ. The CDR3 spans 15 residues. Trimming stripped 5 bases from V and 7 bases from J, with 17 bases between.

Worth noting for this clonotype: A single base separates this from a much larger clone, so it may be a read error. The chain joins TRBV29-1 to TRBJ2-7; D call uncertain. Germline CDR1 reads SQVTM; CDR2 reads ANQGSEA. The germline V and J ends were trimmed by 7 bases and 0 bases, with 7 bases remaining between them. The CDR3 covers 11 residues. The CDR3 coding sequence is TGCAGCGCAGCAGACTCCTACGAGCAGTACTTC. This encodes CSAADSYEQYF.

As concerns this clonotype: An end of the junction differs from the germline gene, which may be a read error. This chain joins TRBV11-2 and TRBJ1-1; perhaps TRBD1 as D (6 bases). The CDR3 length is 14 residues. Germline CDR1 and CDR2: SGHAT and FQNNGV. CDR3 sequence: CASSLAGRGTEVFF. The CDR3 DNA sequence: TGTGCCAGCAGCTTAGCGGGAAGGGGGACTGAAGTTTTCTTT.

This sequence joins TRBV3-1 and TRBJ1-1; TRBD1 aligns across 7 bases. V shed 6 bases and J 4 bases; nucleotides not matched to a gene: 11. In germline, CDR1 is LGHDT, CDR2 YNNKEL (reference sequence). The CDR3 has 15 residues. CDR3 nucleotides: TGTGCCAGCAGACGCACAGGGGCGGGAGCCACTGAAGCTTTCTTT. As protein: CASRRTGAGATEAFF.

This clonotype was counted a few times. The chain uses TRBV11-2 and TRBJ2-2; D could derive from TRBD1 or TRBD2 (5 bases each). CDR1 is SGHAT, CDR2 FQNNGV, per germline. The CDR3 sequence is 14 residues long. Trimming left V 4 bases short and J 2 bases short, with 8 bases between. CDR3 nucleotide sequence: TGTGCCAGCAGCTGGGGACGAAACACCGGGGAGCTGTTTTTT. Protein product: CASSWGRNTGELFF.

Only a few counts were recorded for this clonotype. J is TRBJ2-1 and V is TRBV20-1, with TRBD2 identical over 13 bases. This CDR3 contains 13 residues. With V trimmed by 7 bases and J by 10 bases, 7 bases remained unmatched. Germline assignment: CDR1 DFQATT and CDR2 SNEGSKA (reference sequence). The CDR3 DNA reads TGCAGTGGGACTAGCGGGAGAGAAAGGGAGCAGTTCTTC. Translated, it gives CSGTSGREREQFF.

This clonotype has just a few counts. The V call is TRBV29-1, the J call TRBJ2-7; a weak D match, TRBD2 (6 bases). Trimming removed 0 bases from V and 3 bases from J, with 9 bases in between. CDR3 length equals 13 residues. The germline V gene encodes CDR1 SQVTM and CDR2 ANQGSEA. This chain's CDR3 is CSVEDGGRYEQYF. The CDR3 DNA reads TGCAGCGTTGAAGATGGAGGGCGCTACGAGCAGTACTTC.

V and J are TRBV10-3 and TRBJ1-4; 9 bases match TRBD1. Unmatched junction bases numbered 5, after V lost 4 bases and J lost 8 bases. This CDR3 has 14 amino acids. CDR1 and CDR2 from the germline V gene are ENHRY and SYGVKD. CDR3 protein: CAISAGQGKEKLFF. CDR3 in DNA: TGTGCCATCAGTGCGGGACAGGGAAAGGAAAAACTGTTTTTT.

This clonotype was found a few times. The chain has TRBV10-3 and TRBJ2-1; D not resolved. Trimming pared 1 base from V and 6 bases from J, leaving 10 bases between. The CDR3 covers 14 residues. The germline CDR1 and CDR2 sequences are ENHRY and SYGVKD. CDR3 bases: TGTGCCATCAGTGAGTTGTCGCGCGGCAATGAGCAGTTCTTC. This gives the protein CAISELSRGNEQFF.

This clonotype was recorded at least ten times. The rearrangement links TRBV29-1 to TRBJ2-1; D is undetermined. Deletions cut 2 bases from V and 6 bases from J, with 8 bases between. Looked up from germline, CDR1 is SQVTM and CDR2 is ANQGSEA. The CDR3 length is 12 residues. DNA of the CDR3: TGCAGCGTTGAATGGAACTCCAATGAGCAGTTCTTC. It translates to CSVEWNSNEQFF.

Many counts were recorded for this clonotype. This chain joins TRBV10-3 and TRBJ2-5; 9 bases agree with TRBD1. CDR1 ENHRY and CDR2 SYGVKD come from the germline V gene. Trimming took 11 bases from V and 2 from J; bases not matched to a gene: 3. This CDR3 spans 12 amino acids. CDR3 region: CASTGGQETQYF. DNA of the CDR3: TGTGCCTCGACAGGGGGACAAGAGACCCAGTACTTC.

This clonotype was picked up a small number of times. The chain has TRBV10-3 and TRBJ2-7; weak D call: TRBD2 (5 bases). The CDR3 totals 14 residues. V was cut by 4 bases and J by 7 bases, with 17 bases left in between. Germline CDR1 reads ENHRY; CDR2 reads SYGVKD. As DNA, the CDR3 is TGTGCCATCAGTGGCGGGCCACGCCAAAGGGAGCAGTACTTC. The encoded protein is CAISGGPRQREQYF.

The chain has TRBV27 and TRBJ2-5; TRBD1 aligns across 7 bases. CDR1 is MNHEY and CDR2 is SMNVEV in the germline V gene (reference sequence). The CDR3 is 14 amino acids. Germline trimming cut 3 bases from V and 2 bases from J; bases unmatched to any gene: 3. CDR3 DNA: TGTGCCAGCAGTTTCAACAGGGGACAAGAGACCCAGTACTTC. Protein product: CASSFNRGQETQYF.

This clonotype was found a few times. The chain is built from TRBV7-8 and TRBJ1-5; maybe TRBD1 (6 bases). The CDR3 totals 16 residues. Per the germline V gene, CDR1 is SGHVS and CDR2 is FQNEAQ. Trimming took 4 bases from V and 3 from J, leaving 16 bases between them. This CDR3 is CASSSNRDKLNQPQHF. The CDR3 DNA follows: TGTGCCAGCAGCTCTAACCGGGACAAGCTCAATCAGCCCCAGCATTTT.

The sample holds many counts of this clonotype. For the CDR3, the DNA is TGCAGTGCTGTCAGAGAGACCTTGAACACTGAAGCTTTCTTT. This translates into CSAVRETLNTEAFF. The genes are TRBV20-1 and TRBJ1-1; D gene ambiguous. This CDR3 is built from 14 residues. V shed 5 bases and J shed 0 bases, with 13 bases lying between them. Germline V gene data show CDR1 as DFQATT and CDR2 as SNEGSKA (reference sequence).

The genes are TRBV4-1 and TRBJ2-3; D is unclear. This CDR3 spans 15 amino acids. CDR1 is MGHRA, CDR2 YSYEKL, per germline. Trimming removed 6 bases from V and 3 bases from J, with 16 bases in between. The CDR3 loop reads CASSPRPDPTDTQYF. The CDR3 DNA sequence: TGCGCCAGCAGTCCGAGGCCGGACCCTACAGATACGCAGTATTTT.

The chain has TRBV11-2 and TRBJ2-3; 7 nucleotides match TRBD2. This CDR3 is built from 15 residues. CDR1 is SGHAT, CDR2 FQNNGV, per germline. The V and J ends lost 8 bases and 0 bases, in that order; junction bases with no gene match: 8. CDR3 sequence reads: CASARGSGSTDTQYF. In DNA form, the CDR3 reads TGTGCCAGCGCAAGGGGTAGCGGGAGCACAGATACGCAGTATTTT.